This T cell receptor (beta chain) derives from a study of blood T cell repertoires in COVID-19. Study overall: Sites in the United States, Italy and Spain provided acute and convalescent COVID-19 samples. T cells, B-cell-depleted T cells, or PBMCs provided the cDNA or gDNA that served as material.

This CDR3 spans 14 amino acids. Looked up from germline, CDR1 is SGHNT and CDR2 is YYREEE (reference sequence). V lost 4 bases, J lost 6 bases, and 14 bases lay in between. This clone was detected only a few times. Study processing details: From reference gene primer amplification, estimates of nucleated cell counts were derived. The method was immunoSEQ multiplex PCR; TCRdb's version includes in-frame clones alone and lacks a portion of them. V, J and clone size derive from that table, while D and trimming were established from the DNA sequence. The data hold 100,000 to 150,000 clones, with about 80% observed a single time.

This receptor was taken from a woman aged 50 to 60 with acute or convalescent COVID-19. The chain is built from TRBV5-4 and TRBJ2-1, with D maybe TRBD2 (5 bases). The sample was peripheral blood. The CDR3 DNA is TGTGCCAGCAGCCACCCGAGCGCGGGCAATGAGCAGTTCTTC. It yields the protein CASSHPSAGNEQFF. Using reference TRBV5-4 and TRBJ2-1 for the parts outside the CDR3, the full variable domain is ETGVTQSPTHLIKTRGQQVTLRCSSQSGHNTVSWYQQALGQGPQFIFQYYREEENGRGNFPPRFSGLQFPNYSSELNVNALELDDSALYLCASSHPSAGNEQFFGPGTRLTVL.